The rows below give T cell receptor beta chains drawn from one sample of a study of T cell responses to AZD1222 COVID-19 vaccine. Profiled with immunoSEQ multiplex PCR; TCRdb holds only in-frame clones, not every one. The profile shows tens of thousands of clones, roughly 90% of them singletons. The sequences come from peripheral blood, collected 28 days after the second AZD1222 dose. These receptors all come from an adult who received the AZD1222 COVID-19 vaccine. Each CDR3 is given with its conserved first and last residue. A D gene is named only where the DNA matches it firmly. Rows give clone size only sometimes, using once, few, many, or a class for an expanded clone.

clone_size	d_call	v_call	j_call	cdr3_nt	cdr3_aa
once	-	TRBV7-2	TRBJ2-5	TGTGCCAGCAGCTTAGGGACTAGGGGGCAGACCCAGTACTTC	CASSLGTRGQTQYF
few	-	TRBV28	TRBJ1-6	TGTGCCAGCAGTGAGGCTAATTCACCCCTCCACTTT	CASSEANSPLHF
-	-	TRBV5-8	TRBJ1-2	TGTGCCAGCAGCTTGGAGGAGGGGAGGGGCTACACCTTC	CASSLEEGRGYTF
-	-	TRBV9	TRBJ1-1	TGTGCCAGCATGAGTTTGTGGGGGACTGAAGCTTTCTTT	CASMSLWGTEAFF
medium-sized	-	TRBV15	TRBJ1-1	TGTGCCACCAGCGGGGGGTACACTGAAGCTTTCTTT	CATSGGYTEAFF
-	-	TRBV6-5	TRBJ1-3	TGTGCCAGCAAACCAGGGGACGGAAACACCATATATTTT	CASKPGDGNTIYF
-	-	TRBV9	TRBJ2-2	TGTGCCAGCAGCCTCCCTGCAGGCTCAGGCGACACCGGGGAGCTGTTTTTT	CASSLPAGSGDTGELFF
-	TRBD2	TRBV5-6	TRBJ2-6	TGTGCCAGCAGCGCGGGGGTTGGTGGGGCCAACGTCCTGACTTTC	CASSAGVGGANVLTF
few	-	TRBV9	TRBJ2-1	TGTGCCAGCAGCGTACCTCCCCTTAATGAGCAGTTCTTC	CASSVPPLNEQFF
-	TRBD1	TRBV29-1	TRBJ2-7	TGCAGCGCCTCCGGACAGGGGGACCTCTACGAGCAGTACTTC	CSASGQGDLYEQYF
-	TRBD1	TRBV5-8	TRBJ1-5	TGTGCCAGCAGTCCAGGGGGGGTACAGCCCCAGCATTTT	CASSPGGVQPQHF
-	-	TRBV28	TRBJ1-2	TGTGCCAGCAGAACCAGGGGTTTGATTTTCTGGGATGGCTACACCTTC	CASRTRGLIFWDGYTF
-	-	TRBV5-4	TRBJ2-5	TGTGCCAGCAGCTTGGGGGGTTCCCAAGAGACCCAGTACTTC	CASSLGGSQETQYF
-	TRBD2	TRBV19	TRBJ2-7	TGTGCCAGTAGTTGGGGGACTAGCGGCTACGAGCAGTACTTC	CASSWGTSGYEQYF
-	-	TRBV5-6	TRBJ1-4	TGTGCCAGCAACACAGCAACTAATGAAAAACTGTTTTTT	CASNTATNEKLFF
-	-	TRBV27	TRBJ1-2	TGTGCCAGCAGTTTGCGCATGACTAACTATGGCTACACCTTC	CASSLRMTNYGYTF
-	-	TRBV5-4	TRBJ2-7	TGTGCCAGCAGCGTGAACGACCCAACCTACGAGCAGTACTTC	CASSVNDPTYEQYF
-	-	TRBV6-5	TRBJ1-2	TGTGCCAGCACCGGCCCTCCTAACTATGGCTACACCTTC	CASTGPPNYGYTF
-	-	TRBV7-2	TRBJ1-1	TGTGCCAGCAGCACTCCCGCCGGGGGCAGGGTGAACACTGAAGCTTTCTTT	CASSTPAGGRVNTEAFF
-	TRBD2	TRBV7-9	TRBJ2-2	TGTGCCAGCAGCTTCAGGGGCGGGAGGAAAACCGGGGAGCTGTTTTTT	CASSFRGGRKTGELFF
-	TRBD2	TRBV11-2	TRBJ2-7	TGTGCCAGCAGCGCAACCGGGACTAGGGCGCTGAAAAGCTCCTACGAGCAGTACTTC	CASSATGTRALKSSYEQYF
-	-	TRBV7-7	TRBJ2-2	TGTGCTAGCAGTTTGCGGGGCGGGGATTGGACCGGGGAGCTGTTTTTT	CASSLRGGDWTGELFF
once	-	TRBV5-6	TRBJ1-4	TGTGCCAGCAGCTGGACAGCTAGTAATGAAAAACTGTTTTTT	CASSWTASNEKLFF
few	-	TRBV6-2/TRBV6-3	TRBJ2-1	TGTGCCAGCAGTTACTCGATCGGAGGGCATGAGCAGTTCTTC	CASSYSIGGHEQFF
-	-	TRBV5-1	TRBJ1-3	TGCGCCAGCAGCTTGGCCGGTCACGGTGGCTCTGGAAACACCATATATTTT	CASSLAGHGGSGNTIYF
-	TRBD1	TRBV30	TRBJ1-5	TGTGCCTGGAGTACGACAGGGGGTGCGCAGCCCCAGCATTTT	CAWSTTGGAQPQHF
-	-	TRBV19	TRBJ1-5	TGTGCCAGTAGTGTGACAGGTGTTAGGGCGGTAGGACAGCCCCAGCATTTT	CASSVTGVRAVGQPQHF
-	TRBD1	TRBV5-4	TRBJ1-5	TGTGCCAGCAGCCTGCAGGGGGACCAGCCCCAGCATTTT	CASSLQGDQPQHF
-	TRBD2	TRBV4-1	TRBJ2-7	TGCGCCAGCAGCCACTCCCAGACTAGCGGGGTGGGGGAGCAGTACTTC	CASSHSQTSGVGEQYF
-	TRBD1	TRBV6-5	TRBJ2-7	TGTGCCAGCAGTTGGGACAGGGGAGCCTACGAGCAGTACTTC	CASSWDRGAYEQYF
-	TRBD2	TRBV3-1/TRBV3-2	TRBJ2-1	TGTGCCAGCAGCCATCCCCGAGAAGCGGGGGGGTACAATGAGCAGTTCTTC	CASSHPREAGGYNEQFF
-	TRBD2	TRBV28	TRBJ2-7	TGTGCCAGCAGTCCCTCAATTTTGCGGGAGAGGTCTTACGAGCAGTACTTC	CASSPSILRERSYEQYF
-	TRBD1	TRBV4-1	TRBJ1-4	TGCGCCAGCAGCCAAGATCCGACAGGGGGAGGTGGTTTGGGTGAAAAACTGTTTTTT	CASSQDPTGGGGLGEKLFF
-	-	TRBV7-9	TRBJ1-4	TGTGCCAGCAGCTTAGTCAGGGGAATGGGTGCAACTAATGAAAAACTGTTTTTT	CASSLVRGMGATNEKLFF
-	-	TRBV11-2	TRBJ1-5	TGTGCCAGCAGCTTAGAAGGGGTGGGACAGCCCCAGCATTTT	CASSLEGVGQPQHF